Sequencing of this T cell receptor beta chain was carried out in a study of cytomegalovirus exposure and HLA in healthy donors. Study conclusions and caveats: In vitro data verified a few CMV-associated chains as specific for CMV antigens. Both high specificity and high sensitivity reportedly marked the classifier's diagnosis of cytomegalovirus status.

A note on this clone: Antigen unknown.

Data came from immunoSEQ multiplex PCR; TCRdb stores just in-frame clones and leaves some out. The sample has 85,000 to 130,000 clones; 88% are singletons. This TCR was sampled from a woman between 18 and 30 years old in good health and CMV-seropositive. Source material: PBMCs.

In nucleotides, the CDR3 is TGTGCCACCAGCAGAGATCTTCGTGAGTTAAATGGCTACACCTTC. It specifies CATSRDLRELNGYTF. V usage is TRBV15 and J usage is TRBJ1-2; no firm D call. The CDR3 totals 15 residues. Looked up from germline, CDR1 is LNHNV and CDR2 is YYDKDF (reference sequence). The V gene lost 0 bases and the J gene lost 6 bases, with 14 bases spanning the gap. Using reference TRBV15 and TRBJ1-2 for the parts outside the CDR3, the full variable domain is DAMVIQNPRYQVTQFGKPVTLSCSQTLNHNVMYWYQQKSSQAPKLLFHYYDKDFNNEADTPDNFQSRRPNTSFCFLDIRSPGLGDTAMYLCATSRDLRELNGYTFGSGTRLTVV.